This T cell receptor beta chain stems from a study of blood T cell repertoires in COVID-19 (dated by TCRdb to the early 2020s). In the study overall: Samples from collaborators originated in the United States, Italy and Spain and spanned both the acute and convalescent phases of COVID-19. Subjects who had been exposed to COVID-19, were actively infected with it, or had recovered from it provided the deeply sampled blood TCRbeta repertoires that made up the dataset. Sample metadata almost always included a de-identified subject ID, COVID-19 status, age in years and sex. Where available, HLA class I and class II types were obtained from metadata supplied by the sample provider rather than from assay-based typing. The prospective study material was composed of cDNA or gDNA derived from T cells, B-cell-depleted T cells, or PBMCs. A freely available public database, intended as a resource for researchers studying the immune response to SARS-CoV-2, is where the repertoires were released. The samples were drawn from the first 160 participants of the ongoing ImmuneRACE study and from 1,254 subjects provided by 6 global collaborators. What the work shows at the level of the full study, not this receptor alone: Clinical and demographic metadata were provided uncurated, with the amount varying by source and participant.

A second Seattle source provided samples from volunteer blood donors who had recovered from COVID-19. The collaborating institutions used their own protocols to collect whole blood in K2EDTA tubes. For TCRbeta analysis, collaborators shipped samples as frozen whole blood, isolated PBMCs, or DNA extracted from either of those sample types. This clone was seen ten or more times. Its recognized antigen is unknown. Base quality data are lacking; no much larger clone is found one base away. TCRbeta CDR3 regions were amplified from genomic DNA by means of the immunoSEQ Assay, a bias-controlled multiplex PCR. In the source study's methods: Nucleated cell counts per sample were estimated from amplification of reference gene primers within the assay. To quantify the absolute abundance of each unique TCRbeta CDR3 rearrangement, sequence reads were collapsed and filtered. For each sample, productive Simpson clonality was calculated as the square root of Simpson's diversity index across productive rearrangements. TCRdb took this table from immuneACCESS and kept in-frame rearrangements with V and J called. Such tables lack part of the clones; where checked against another copy, unresolved V genes explain under half of the gap, and the rest is unexplained. The V and J calls and clone size were taken over from that table, and D and trimming were inferred from the DNA. The sample table holds 250,000 to 350,000 clones, of which about nine tenths were seen once. 0.94% of the sample belongs to the ten largest clones.

Trimming costs V 6 bases and J 7 bases, and their ends lie 30 bases apart. The CDR3, from cysteine to phenylalanine, totals 18 residues. The only DNA kept is the CDR3, 54 bases in frame from the first base. Based on the germline V gene, the CDR1 and CDR2 sequences are MNHEY and SVGEGT. The sequence joins TRBV6-2 or TRBV6-3 to TRBJ1-1; no D gene can be assigned with confidence. The receptor was derived from a woman in her thirties or forties who had recovered from COVID-19. The specimen sequenced was peripheral blood. The DNA sequence is as follows: TGTGCCAGCAGCCCTAGATTCGGGGTGGAGGGTCCTATTGGTGAAGCTTTCTTT. It translates as CASSPRFGVEGPIGEAFF.